This T cell receptor (beta chain) was captured by sequencing in a study of CDR3 diversity in severe acne. This clonotype was seen ten or more times. V was trimmed by 2 bases and J by 3 bases, leaving 5 bases between them. The CDR3 sequence is 13 residues long. Germline V lookup: CDR1 SEHNR, CDR2 FQNEAQ (reference sequence). TCRdb itself ran the PCR reads through MiXCR, one entry per CDR3 protein. The sample lists more than 85,000 distinct CDR3 sequences; roughly half were seen once. This chain joins TRBV7-9 and TRBJ2-1, with no clear D. Specimen: blood. The sequence was obtained from a male donor with acne. The chain's CDR3 is CASSLSYYNEQFF. The CDR3, as DNA: TGTGCCAGCAGCTTATCCTACTACAATGAGCAGTTCTTC.